Described below is a single TCR beta chain sequence and its context. This sample was included in a study of cytomegalovirus exposure and HLA in healthy donors. Primers: 60 Vbeta forward and 13 Jbeta reverse. Sequenced by immunoSEQ multiplex PCR; TCRdb stores in-frame clones only, minus some. The profile covers about 140,000 clones, with 75% to 90% appearing a single time and over 1% taken by the ten largest. The CDR3 is 13 residues long. The germline gives CDR1 SEHNR, CDR2 FQNEAQ (reference sequence). Deletions cut 7 bases from V and 4 bases from J, with 13 bases between. The sequencing input was PBMCs. The sequence was obtained from a female donor in good health and CMV-seronegative. The chain employs TRBV7-9 and TRBJ2-5; D call uncertain. In DNA, the CDR3 is TGTGCCAGCACTCTGTACGGTGGAGAGACCCAGTACTTC. This gives the protein CASTLYGGETQYF. Complete variable domain (other parts from reference TRBV7-9 and TRBJ2-5): DTGVSQNPRHKITKRGQNVTFRCDPISEHNRLYWYRQTLGQGPEFLTYFQNEAQLEKSRLLSDRFSAERPKGSFSTLEIQRTEQGDSAMYLCASTLYGGETQYFGPGTRLLVL.